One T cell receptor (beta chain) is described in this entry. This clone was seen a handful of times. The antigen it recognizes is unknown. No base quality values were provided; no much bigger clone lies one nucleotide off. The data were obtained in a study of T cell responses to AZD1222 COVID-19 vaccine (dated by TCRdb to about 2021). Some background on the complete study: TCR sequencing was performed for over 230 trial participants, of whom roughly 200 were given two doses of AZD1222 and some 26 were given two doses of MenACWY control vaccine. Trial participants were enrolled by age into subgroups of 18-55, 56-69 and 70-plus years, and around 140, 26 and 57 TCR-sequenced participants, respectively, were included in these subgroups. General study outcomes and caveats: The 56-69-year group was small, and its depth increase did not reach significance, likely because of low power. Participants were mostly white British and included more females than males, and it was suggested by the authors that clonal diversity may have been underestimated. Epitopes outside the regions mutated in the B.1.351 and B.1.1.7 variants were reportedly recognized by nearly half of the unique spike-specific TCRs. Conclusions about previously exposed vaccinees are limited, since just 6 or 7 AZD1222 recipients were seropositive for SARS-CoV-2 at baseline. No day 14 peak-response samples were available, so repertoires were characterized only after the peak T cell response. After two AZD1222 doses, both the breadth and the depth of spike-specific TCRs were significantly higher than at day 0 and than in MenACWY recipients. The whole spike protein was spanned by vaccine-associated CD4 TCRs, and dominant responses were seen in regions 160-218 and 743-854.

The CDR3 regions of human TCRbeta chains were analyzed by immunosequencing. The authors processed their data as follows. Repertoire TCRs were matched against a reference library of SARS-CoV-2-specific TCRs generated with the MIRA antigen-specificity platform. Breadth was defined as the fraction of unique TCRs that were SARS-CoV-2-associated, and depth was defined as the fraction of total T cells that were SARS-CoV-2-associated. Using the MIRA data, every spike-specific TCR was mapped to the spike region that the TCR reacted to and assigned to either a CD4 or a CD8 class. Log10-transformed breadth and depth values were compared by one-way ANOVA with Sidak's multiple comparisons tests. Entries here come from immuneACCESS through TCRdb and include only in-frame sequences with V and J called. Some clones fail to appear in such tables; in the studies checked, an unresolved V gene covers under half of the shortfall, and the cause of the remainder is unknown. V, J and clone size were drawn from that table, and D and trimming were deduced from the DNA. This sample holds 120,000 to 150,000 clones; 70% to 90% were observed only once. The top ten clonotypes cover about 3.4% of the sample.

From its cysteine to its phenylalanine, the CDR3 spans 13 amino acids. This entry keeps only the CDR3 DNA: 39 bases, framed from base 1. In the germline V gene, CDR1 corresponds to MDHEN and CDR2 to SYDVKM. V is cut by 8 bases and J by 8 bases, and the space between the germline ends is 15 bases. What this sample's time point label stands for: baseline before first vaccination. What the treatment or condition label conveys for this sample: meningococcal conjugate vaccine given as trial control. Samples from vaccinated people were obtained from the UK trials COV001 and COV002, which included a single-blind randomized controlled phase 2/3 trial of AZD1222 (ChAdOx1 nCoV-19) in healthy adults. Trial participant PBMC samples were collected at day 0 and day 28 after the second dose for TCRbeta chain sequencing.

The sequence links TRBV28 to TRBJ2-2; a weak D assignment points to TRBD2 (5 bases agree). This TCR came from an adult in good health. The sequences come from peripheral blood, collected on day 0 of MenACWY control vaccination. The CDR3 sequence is CASLNRETGELFF. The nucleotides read TGTGCCAGCCTTAATAGGGAGACAGGGGAGCTGTTTTTT.